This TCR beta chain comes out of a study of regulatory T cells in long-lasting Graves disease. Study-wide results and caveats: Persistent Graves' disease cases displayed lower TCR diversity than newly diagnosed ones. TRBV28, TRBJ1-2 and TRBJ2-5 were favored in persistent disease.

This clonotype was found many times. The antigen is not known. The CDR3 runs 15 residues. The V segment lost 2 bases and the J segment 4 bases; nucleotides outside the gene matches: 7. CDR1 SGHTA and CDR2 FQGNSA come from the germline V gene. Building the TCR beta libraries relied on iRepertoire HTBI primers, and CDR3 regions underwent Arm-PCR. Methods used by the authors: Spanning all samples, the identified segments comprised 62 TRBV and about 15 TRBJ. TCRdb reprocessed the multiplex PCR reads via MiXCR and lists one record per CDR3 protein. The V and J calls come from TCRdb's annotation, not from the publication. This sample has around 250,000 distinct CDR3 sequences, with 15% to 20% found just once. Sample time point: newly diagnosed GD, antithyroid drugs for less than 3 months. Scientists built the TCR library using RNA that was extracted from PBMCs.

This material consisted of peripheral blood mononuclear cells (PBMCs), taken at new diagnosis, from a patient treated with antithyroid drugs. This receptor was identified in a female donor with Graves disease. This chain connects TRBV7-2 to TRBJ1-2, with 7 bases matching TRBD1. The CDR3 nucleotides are TGTGCCAGCAGCTTAAAGCGGGCAGGGGGCTATGGCTACACCTTC. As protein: CASSLKRAGGYGYTF.